Here is one TCR beta chain with its context. Its antigen is still unknown. No base-level quality is on record; no much larger clone is a single base apart. The sample comes from a study of Ad26.COV2.S vaccination and SARS-CoV-2 variants listed by TCRdb under 2021. Study-level background: Vaccine-arm donors were drawn from COV1001, a multicentre, randomized, double-blind, placebo-controlled phase I-IIa trial of Ad26.COV2.S in healthy adults. Ad26.COV2.S was administered intramuscularly at 5 x 10^10 or 1 x 10^11 viral particles, either as a single shot or as two shots given 56 days apart. TCRbeta repertoire sequencing was used to assess the specificity and breadth of SARS-CoV-2-reactive T cell receptors after Ad26.COV2.S vaccination. The TCR-sequenced set comprised approximately 30 samples: some 19 Ad26.COV2.S vaccine recipients, 5 placebo recipients and 8 SARS-CoV-2 convalescent individuals. Participants in the trial were split at random into five groups of five each, receiving low-dose or high-dose Ad26.COV2.S once or twice, or else placebo on both occasions. Throughout the experiments and outcome assessment, investigators stayed blinded to trial group allocation. Broad study findings and their caveats: Comparing responses between vaccine doses or regimens was not something the study was powered to do. Compared with placebo recipients, Ad26.COV2.S recipients showed higher spike-specific TCR breadth (P = 0.0014). It was noted by the authors that total T cell responses may have been underestimated by the TCR breadth and depth analyses. Vaccine and placebo recipients had similar non-spike TCR breadth, a finding consistent with the vaccine containing only spike. After vaccination, substantial breadth of spike-specific CD8+ and CD4+ T cell responses was reported.

The treatment or condition label for this specimen denotes: roughly 19 received Ad26.COV2.S at low or high dose, single or two shots; several received placebo; per-sample allocation not given. For vaccine and placebo recipients, the sequenced repertoires came from samples collected on day 63 after the first injection. In Cohort 1b, roughly 25 adults aged 18-55 years were enrolled at a single site in Boston, USA, between 29 July and 7 August 2020. Ad26.COV2.S consisted of a replication-incompetent adenovirus type 26 vector by which a prefusion-stabilized SARS-CoV-2 spike protein from the original Wuhan strain was expressed. The immunoSEQ Assay was used to sequence TCRbeta CDR3 regions. After extraction, genomic DNA underwent amplification by bias-controlled multiplex PCR, followed by high-throughput sequencing. In the source study's methods: To quantify the absolute abundance of every unique TCRbeta CDR3 region, sequences were collapsed and filtered. T cell fraction was estimated by normalizing TCRbeta template counts to usable DNA, which was measured by amplifying reference genes present in all nucleated cells. Repertoire TCRs were annotated as SARS-CoV-2-specific when V gene, CDR3 amino acid sequence and J gene were exactly matched to a known reactive TCR set. MIRA supplied the reference SARS-CoV-2 TCR set, which was filtered for enrichment in COVID-19-positive ImmuneCODE repertoires so that public or cross-reactive TCRs were removed. Drawing on the MIRA antigens, annotated TCRs were analysed further at the level of specific ORF or position within ORF. Depth was the summed frequency of annotated unique rearrangements, while breadth was defined as annotated unique rearrangements over total unique productive rearrangements. TCR breadth was compared between groups using two-sided Wilcoxon rank-sum tests. What TCRdb holds here is the immuneACCESS table cut down to in-frame rearrangements. Part of the clones is not present; checked against another copy, under half of the missing clones reflect an unresolved V gene, and the others are unexplained. That table is the source of V, J and clone size, and D and trimming were worked out from the DNA. The sample contains roughly 500,000 clones, 70% to 90% of them found a single time. The top ten clones comprise about 13% of the sample.

The CDR3 runs 15 residues from the cysteine to the phenylalanine. Here the CDR3 DNA is all that survives: 45 bases in frame from base 1. The clonotype originates from a person aged 18-60 years who received the Ad26.COV2.S COVID-19 vaccine or a placebo. Material: peripheral blood, obtained in a trial of Ad26.COV2.S vaccine versus placebo. The chain employs TRBV21-1 and TRBJ1-1. TRBV21-1 is termed a pseudogene. The DNA is TGTGCCAGCAGCAAAGTGAGGGGGGTGGACACTGAAGCTTTCTTT. Its product reads: CASSKVRGVDTEAFF.